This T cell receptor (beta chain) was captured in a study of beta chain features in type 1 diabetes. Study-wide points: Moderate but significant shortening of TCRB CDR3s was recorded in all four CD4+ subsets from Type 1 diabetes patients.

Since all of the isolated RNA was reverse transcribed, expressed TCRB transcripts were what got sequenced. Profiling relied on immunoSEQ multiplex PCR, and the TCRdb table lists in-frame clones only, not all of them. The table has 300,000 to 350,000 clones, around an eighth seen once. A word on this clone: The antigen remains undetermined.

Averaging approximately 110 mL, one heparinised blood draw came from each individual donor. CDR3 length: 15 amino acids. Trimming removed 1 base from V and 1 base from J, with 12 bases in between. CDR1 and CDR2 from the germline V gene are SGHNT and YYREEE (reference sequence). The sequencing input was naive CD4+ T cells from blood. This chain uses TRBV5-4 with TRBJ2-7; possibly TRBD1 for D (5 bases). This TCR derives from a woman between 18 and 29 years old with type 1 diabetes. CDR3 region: CASSLTTARSYEQYF. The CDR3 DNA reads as TGTGCCAGCAGCTTGACGACAGCCCGATCCTACGAGCAGTACTTC.